This paragraph reports one T cell receptor (beta chain). These data originate in a study of blood T cell repertoires in COVID-19. Background on the study: Acute and convalescent COVID-19 samples came from the United States, Italy and Spain. T cells, B-cell-depleted T cells, or PBMCs supplied cDNA or gDNA.

The authors' processing: Quantification of nucleated cells was approximated via reference gene primer amplification. The data were produced by immunoSEQ multiplex PCR, yet TCRdb's version contains in-frame clones alone and is incomplete. The DNA was the basis for D and trimming; V, J and clone size are from that table. The sample contains some 300,000 clones, 90% of which appear only once. Trimming pared 4 bases from V and 4 bases from J, leaving 7 bases between. Germline CDR1 reads KGHDR; CDR2 reads SFDVKD. This CDR3 is built from 13 residues. The receptor was isolated from a woman between 40 and 50 years old with COVID-19, enrolled during active disease. What was sequenced was peripheral blood. The chain employs TRBV24-1 and TRBJ1-3; no definite D call. CDR3: CATSDPGGNTIYF. The DNA of the CDR3 is TGTGCCACCAGTGACCCGGGAGGAAACACCATATATTTT.